One sample yielded the 8 T cell receptor delta chains listed below, sequenced in a study of γδ T cells in repeated Plasmodium falciparum infection. TCRdb called clones from the multiplex PCR reads again using CATT. The sample holds 90,000 or so delta-chain clones, 0.85% to 1% seen once. Bulk repertoires came from Vgamma9/Vdelta2+ or Vdelta2-negative gammadelta T cells flow-sorted from PBMC. The sequenced material came from gamma-delta T cells from blood. Every receptor here comes from a pool of human donors (malaria-infected and uninfected, not separated).

Regarding this clone: TCRdb has a much larger clone's protein, which differs at residue 5 from the translation of this DNA, likely because of a read error; what is shown is the protein translated from the DNA. The chain uses TRDV1 and TRDJ1, with TRDD3 matching over 8 bases. TCRdb does not report a J gene; here it was assigned by matching the DNA to germline references. Germline-derived CDR1 and CDR2 are TSWWSYY and QGS. The CDR3 is 18 residues long. Trimming took 4 bases from V and 2 from J; bases not matched to a gene: 15. The CDR3 nucleotides are TGTGCTCTTGGGGCCTCGAGGTCCGTGGGGGATGAAACCGATAAACTCATCTTT. This gives the protein CALGASRSVGDETDKLIF.

This clone was observed a handful of times. A read error likely explains this, since a far larger clone differs by one base. The sample contains more than one DNA sequence encoding this CDR3. CDR3 protein: CACDTVGTWGDGADKLIF. CDR3 coding DNA: TGTGCCTGTGATACCGTGGGTACCTGGGGGGACGGGGCCGATAAACTCATCTTT. The J gene is TRDJ1, the V gene TRDV2; 7 bases are shared with TRDD3. The J gene, missing from TCRdb, was assigned here through DNA to germline matching. This CDR3 is built from 18 residues. From germline, CDR1 is GEAIGNYY and CDR2 EKD. With V trimmed by 4 bases and J by 3 bases, 19 bases remained unmatched.

As concerns this clone: TCRdb records a much larger clone's protein for this DNA, with a difference at residue 12 that likely arises from a read error; the protein given is the translation of the DNA. The CDR3: CALGKTPFFLTDLASPTDKLIF. The CDR3 DNA reads as TGTGCTCTTGGGAAGACCCCATTCTTCCTCACCGATTTAGCGTCTCCAACCGATAAACTCATCTTT. The chain carries TRDV1 and TRDJ1, with D maybe TRDD2 (6 bases). The J gene is not listed in TCRdb, so it was assigned here from a DNA match to germline. The CDR3 loop spans 22 amino acids. Germline V lookup: CDR1 TSWWSYY, CDR2 QGS. Trimming removed 5 bases at V and 2 bases at J, with 36 bases between.

This clone has more than one count but fewer than ten. The translation of this DNA and the TCRdb protein of a much larger clone differ at residue 5, probably owing to a read error; the protein shown here is translated from the DNA. The genes are TRDV2 and TRDJ1; TRDD3 matches at 7 bases. TCRdb gives no J gene; it was assigned here by matching the DNA to germline. CDR1 and CDR2 from the germline V gene are GEAIGNYY and EKD. J was trimmed by 0 bases and V by 3 bases; bases with no gene match: 9. The CDR3 spans 16 residues. CDR3 sequence reads: CACDPLLGIYTDKLIF. The CDR3 region has the DNA TGTGCCTGTGACCCTCTACTGGGGATTTACACCGATAAACTCATCTTT.

Turning to this clone: The mismatch at residue 14 between this DNA's translation and the TCRdb protein of a much larger clone likely reflects a read error; the protein shown is translated from the DNA. V and J are TRDV2 and TRDJ1, with D possibly being TRDD3 (6 bases). The J gene, missing from TCRdb, was assigned here through DNA to germline matching. The CDR3 covers 18 residues. Germline V gene lookup returns CDR1 GEAIGNYY and CDR2 EKD. The CDR3 here is CACDTLDEGLGFTGKLIF. DNA of the CDR3: TGTGCCTGTGACACCCTTGACGAGGGGCTGGGGTTCACCGGTAAACTCATCTTT.

Regarding this clone: TCRdb records a much larger clone's protein for this DNA, with a difference at residue 6 that likely arises from a read error; the protein given is the translation of the DNA. The V and J genes are TRDV2 and TRDJ1; 7 bases are a match to TRDD3. TCRdb is silent on the J gene; assignment here came from matching the DNA to germline. After removal of 0 bases from V and 0 bases from J, the junction contained 15 bases not matched to a gene. The CDR3 is 19 amino acids. Looked up from germline, CDR1 is GEAIGNYY and CDR2 is EKD. CDR3 sequence reads: CACDTAWDTKGPYTDKLIF. The CDR3 nucleotides are TGTGCCTGTGACACCGCATGGGATACTAAAGGCCCGTACACCGATAAACTCATCTTT.

This clone appeared many times. V gene TRDV2 combines with J gene TRDJ1; possible D gene TRDD3, 5 bases. Germline values: CDR1 GEAIGNYY, CDR2 EKD. Trimming cost V 0 bases and J 1 base, with 17 bases left between them. The CDR3 consists of 17 residues. The DNA for the CDR3 is TGTGCCTGTGACACCGTGGGGCTAAAGAGTGTCACCGATAAACTCATCTTT. It yields the protein CACDTVGLKSVTDKLIF.

This clone appeared a few times. The TCRdb record carries a much larger clone's protein, which differs from this DNA's translation at residue 9; a read error is the likely cause, and the protein listed here is the DNA translation. J is TRDJ1 and V is TRDV1; D perhaps matches TRDD3 (7 bases). The J gene, not given by TCRdb, was assigned here from a germline match of the nucleotide sequence. The V end was cut by 3 bases, the J end by 10 bases, with 27 bases between. Looked up from germline, CDR1 is TSWWSYY and CDR2 is QGS. The CDR3 sequence is 17 residues long. The CDR3 DNA reads as TGTGCTCTTGGGGAGCCTTCCCCTCCTTTGGGGGAGGCCAGACTCATCTTT. Its translation: CALGEPSPPLGEARLIF.